This T cell receptor beta chain originates from a study of OX40 agonist ivuxolimab in advanced cancers. Background on the study: Earlier anti-PD-1, anti-PD-L1 or anti-CTLA-4 therapy was permitted; 35% to 50% had received some. Study findings and constraints: Some nonresponders likewise displayed low normalized T-cell clonal expansion. Relatively little clonal expansion, among the lowest observed, appeared in partial responders at 0.1-3.0 mg/kg.

This CDR3 contains 14 residues. Germline values: CDR1 LNHDA, CDR2 SQIVND (reference sequence). Trimming left V 5 bases short and J 1 base short, with 11 bases between. Comments on this clone: The target antigen is unknown.

Sequencing was performed with immunoSEQ multiplex PCR; in TCRdb, only in-frame clones are kept and a portion is missing. The data show 62,000 or so clones, with 86% seen just once and 2% to 2.5% held by the top ten. Sequenced here: CD4+ or CD8+ T cells sorted from blood, sampled in a trial of the OX40 agonist ivuxolimab. The clonotype originates from an adult with an advanced solid tumor such as melanoma, head and neck, liver or kidney cancer. The chain carries TRBV19 and TRBJ1-1, with D hard to call. CDR3 nucleotides: TGTGCCAGTAGTTTTGGACGGCAGAACACTGAAGCTTTCTTT. Encoded protein: CASSFGRQNTEAFF.